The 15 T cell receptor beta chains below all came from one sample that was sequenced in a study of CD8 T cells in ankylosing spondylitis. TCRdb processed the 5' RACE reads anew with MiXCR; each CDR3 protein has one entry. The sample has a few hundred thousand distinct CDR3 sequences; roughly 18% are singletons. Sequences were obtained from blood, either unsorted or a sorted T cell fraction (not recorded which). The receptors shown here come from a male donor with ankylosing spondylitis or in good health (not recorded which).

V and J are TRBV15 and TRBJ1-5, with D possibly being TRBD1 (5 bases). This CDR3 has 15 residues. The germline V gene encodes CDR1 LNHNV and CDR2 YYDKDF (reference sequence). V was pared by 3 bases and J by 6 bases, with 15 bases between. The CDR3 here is CATSREKGLFQPQHF. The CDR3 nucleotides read TGTGCCACCAGCAGGGAGAAGGGACTTTTTCAGCCCCAGCATTTT.

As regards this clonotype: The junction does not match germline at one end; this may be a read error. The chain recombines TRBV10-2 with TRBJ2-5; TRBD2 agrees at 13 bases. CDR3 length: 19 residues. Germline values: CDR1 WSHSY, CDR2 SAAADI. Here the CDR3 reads CASSESIRTSGSGRETHYF. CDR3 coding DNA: TGCGCCAGCAGTGAGTCCATAAGGACTAGCGGGAGCGGGCGAGAGACCCATTACTTC.

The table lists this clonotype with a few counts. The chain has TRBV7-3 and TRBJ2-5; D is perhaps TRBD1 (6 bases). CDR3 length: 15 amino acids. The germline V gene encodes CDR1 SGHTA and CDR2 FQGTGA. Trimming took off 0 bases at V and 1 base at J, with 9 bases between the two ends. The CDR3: CASSLTGGFQETQYF. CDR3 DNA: TGTGCCAGCAGCTTAACAGGGGGATTCCAAGAGACCCAGTACTTC. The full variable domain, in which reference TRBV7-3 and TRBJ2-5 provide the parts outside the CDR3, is GAGVSQTPSNKVTEKGKYVELRCDPISGHTALYWYRQSLGQGPEFLIYFQGTGAADDSGLPNDRFFAVRPEGSVSTLKIQRTERGDSAVYLCASSLTGGFQETQYFGPGTRLLVL.

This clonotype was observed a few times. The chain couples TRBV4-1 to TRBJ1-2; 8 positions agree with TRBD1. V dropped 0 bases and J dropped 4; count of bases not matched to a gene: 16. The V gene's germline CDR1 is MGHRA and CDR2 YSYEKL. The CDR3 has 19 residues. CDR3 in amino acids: CASSQDSLLQGVRGYGYTF. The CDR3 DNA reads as TGCGCCAGCAGCCAAGATAGTTTGTTACAGGGGGTAAGGGGCTATGGCTACACCTTC.

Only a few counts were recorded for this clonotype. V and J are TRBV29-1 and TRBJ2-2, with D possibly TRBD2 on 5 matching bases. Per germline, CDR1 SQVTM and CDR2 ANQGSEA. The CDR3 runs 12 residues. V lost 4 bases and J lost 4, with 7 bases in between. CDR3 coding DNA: TGCAGCGTTGTGGCGGGCACCGGGGAGCTGTTTTTT. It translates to CSVVAGTGELFF.

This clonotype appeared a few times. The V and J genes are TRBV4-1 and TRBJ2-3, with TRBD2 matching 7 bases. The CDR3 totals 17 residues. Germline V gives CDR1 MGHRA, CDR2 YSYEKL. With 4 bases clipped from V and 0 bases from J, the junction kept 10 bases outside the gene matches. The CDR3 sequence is CASSLPNLADSTDTQYF. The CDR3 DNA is TGCGCCAGCAGCCTCCCAAACCTAGCGGATAGCACAGATACGCAGTATTTT.

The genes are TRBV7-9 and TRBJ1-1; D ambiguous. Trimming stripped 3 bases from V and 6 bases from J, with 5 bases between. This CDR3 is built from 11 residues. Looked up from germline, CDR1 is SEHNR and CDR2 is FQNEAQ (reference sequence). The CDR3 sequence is CASSFVSEAFF. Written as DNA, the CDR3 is TGTGCCAGCAGCTTCGTTTCTGAAGCTTTCTTT. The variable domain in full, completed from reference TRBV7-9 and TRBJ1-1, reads DTGVSQNPRHKITKRGQNVTFRCDPISEHNRLYWYRQTLGQGPEFLTYFQNEAQLEKSRLLSDRFSAERPKGSFSTLEIQRTEQGDSAMYLCASSFVSEAFFGQGTRLTVV.

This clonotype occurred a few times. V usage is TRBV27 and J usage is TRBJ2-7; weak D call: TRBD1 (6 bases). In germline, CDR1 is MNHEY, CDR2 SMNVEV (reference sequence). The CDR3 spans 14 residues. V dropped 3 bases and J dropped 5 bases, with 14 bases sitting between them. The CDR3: CASSFLNRVHEQYF. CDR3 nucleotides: TGTGCCAGCAGTTTCCTAAACAGGGTCCACGAGCAGTACTTC.

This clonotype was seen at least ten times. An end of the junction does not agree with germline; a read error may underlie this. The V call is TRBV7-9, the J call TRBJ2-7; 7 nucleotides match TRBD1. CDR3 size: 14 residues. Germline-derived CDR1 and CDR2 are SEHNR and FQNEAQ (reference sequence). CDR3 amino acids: CASSPRDSSYEQYF. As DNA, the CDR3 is TGCGCCAGCAGTCCCCGGGACAGCTCCTACGAGCAGTACTTC.

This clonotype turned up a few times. For the CDR3, the DNA is TGCGCCAGCAGCCAAGAAGGAAGGGGGGTTCAGCCCCAGCATTTT. Translated, it gives CASSQEGRGVQPQHF. V usage is TRBV4-1 and J usage is TRBJ1-5; D possibly corresponds to TRBD1 (6 bases). Trimming took off 0 bases at V and 6 bases at J, with 12 bases between the two ends. CDR3 size: 15 residues. The germline V gene encodes CDR1 MGHRA and CDR2 YSYEKL.

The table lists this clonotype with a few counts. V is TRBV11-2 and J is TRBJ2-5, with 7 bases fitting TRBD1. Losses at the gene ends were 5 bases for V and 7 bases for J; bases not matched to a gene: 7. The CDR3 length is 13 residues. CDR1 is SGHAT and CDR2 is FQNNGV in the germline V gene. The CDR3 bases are TGTGCCAGCAGCCCGACAGGGTATCGGACCCAGTACTTC. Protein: CASSPTGYRTQYF.

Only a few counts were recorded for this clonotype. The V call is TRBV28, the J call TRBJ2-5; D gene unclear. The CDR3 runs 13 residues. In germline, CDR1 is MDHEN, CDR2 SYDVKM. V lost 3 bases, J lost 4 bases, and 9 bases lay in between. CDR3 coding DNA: TGTGCCAGCAGTTTCCGTTATGGAGAGACCCAGTACTTC. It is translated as CASSFRYGETQYF.

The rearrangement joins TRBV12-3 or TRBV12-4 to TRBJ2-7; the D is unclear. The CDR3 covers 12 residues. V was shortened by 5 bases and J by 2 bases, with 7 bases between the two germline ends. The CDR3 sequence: CASSTAPYEQYF. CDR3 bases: TGTGCCAGCAGTACCGCCCCCTACGAGCAGTACTTC.

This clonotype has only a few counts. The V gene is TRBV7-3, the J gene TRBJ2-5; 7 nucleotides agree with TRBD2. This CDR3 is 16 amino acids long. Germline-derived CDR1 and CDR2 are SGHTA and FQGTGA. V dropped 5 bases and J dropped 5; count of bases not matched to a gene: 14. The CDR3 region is CASSPEGRGARETQYF. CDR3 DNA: TGTGCCAGCAGCCCGGAGGGGAGGGGTGCGAGGGAGACCCAGTACTTC.

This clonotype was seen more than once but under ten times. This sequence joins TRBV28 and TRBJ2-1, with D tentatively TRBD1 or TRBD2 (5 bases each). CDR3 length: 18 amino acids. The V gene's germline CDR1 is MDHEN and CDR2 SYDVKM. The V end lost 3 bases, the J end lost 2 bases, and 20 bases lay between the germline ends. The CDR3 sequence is CASSFRVRERDPYNEQFF. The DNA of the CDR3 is TGTGCCAGCAGTTTTCGGGTGAGGGAAAGGGACCCCTACAATGAGCAGTTCTTC. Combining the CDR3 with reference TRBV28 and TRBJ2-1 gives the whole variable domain DVKVTQSSRYLVKRTGEKVFLECVQDMDHENMFWYRQDPGLGLRLIYFSYDVKMKEKGDIPEGYSVSREKKERFSLILESASTNQTSMYLCASSFRVRERDPYNEQFFGPGTRLTVL.